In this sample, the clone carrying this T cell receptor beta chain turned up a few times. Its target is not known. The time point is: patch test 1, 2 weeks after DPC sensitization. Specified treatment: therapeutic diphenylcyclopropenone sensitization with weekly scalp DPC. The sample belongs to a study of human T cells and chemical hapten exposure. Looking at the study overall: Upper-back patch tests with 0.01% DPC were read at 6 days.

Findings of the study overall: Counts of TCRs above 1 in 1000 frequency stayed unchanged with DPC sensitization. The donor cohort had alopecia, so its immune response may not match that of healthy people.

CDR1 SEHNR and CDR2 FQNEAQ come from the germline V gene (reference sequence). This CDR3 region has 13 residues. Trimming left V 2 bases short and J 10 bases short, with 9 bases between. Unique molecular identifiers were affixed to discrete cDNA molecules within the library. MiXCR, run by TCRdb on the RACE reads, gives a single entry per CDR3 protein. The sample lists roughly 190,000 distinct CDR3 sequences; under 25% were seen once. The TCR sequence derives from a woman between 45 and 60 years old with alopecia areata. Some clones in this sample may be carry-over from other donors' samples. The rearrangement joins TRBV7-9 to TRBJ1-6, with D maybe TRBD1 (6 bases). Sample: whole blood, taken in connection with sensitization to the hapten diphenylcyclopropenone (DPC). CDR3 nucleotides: TGTGCCAGCAGCTTATCGGGGGCCTCACCCCTCCACTTT. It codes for CASSLSGASPLHF.